A selection of T cell receptor beta chains follows, all from one sample in a study of naive and memory T cell subsets. Using its own MiXCR run on the UMI-ligation and nested PCR reads, TCRdb lists one record per CDR3 protein. Of about 160,000 distinct CDR3 sequences in the sample, over 20% are singletons; the top ten hold 0.11%. Material for sequencing was naive CD4+ T cells from blood. The receptors derive from a human donor in good health. CDR3s include the opening cysteine and the closing phenylalanine or tryptophan. D genes are given only for firm matches. The size of a clone is reported for some rows only, either as once, few or many, or as a class for expanded clones.

abundance	v_gene	j_gene	d_gene	CDR3nt	CDR3aa
few	TRBV29-1	TRBJ2-2	NA	TGCAGCGTGACACCCGGGACCCGCGGGGCCGGGGAGCTGTTTTTT	CSVTPGTRGAGELFF
NA	TRBV6-2/TRBV6-3	TRBJ1-2	NA	TGTGCCAGCAGACCGTTTGCGGGACCGAACTATGGCTACACCTTC	CASRPFAGPNYGYTF
NA	TRBV29-1	TRBJ1-1	NA	TGCAGCGTTGTTTGGGGAATGAACACTGAAGCTTTCTTT	CSVVWGMNTEAFF
NA	TRBV5-6	TRBJ2-1	TRBD1	TGTGCCAGCAGCCCGACAGGGTATGAAAATGAGCAGTTCTTC	CASSPTGYENEQFF
many	TRBV28	TRBJ2-1	TRBD2	TGTGCCAGCAGCTGGACTAGCGGCTCCTACAATGAGCAGTTCTTC	CASSWTSGSYNEQFF
NA	TRBV28	TRBJ2-3	NA	TGTGCCAGCAGTAGAGGGGCCATAGACACGCAGTATTTT	CASSRGAIDTQYF
NA	TRBV29-1	TRBJ1-4	TRBD1	TGCAGCGTAGGGACAGGGCGTAATGAAAAACTGTTTTTT	CSVGTGRNEKLFF
NA	TRBV9	TRBJ2-1	NA	TGTGCCAGCAGCGTTGGCGGGGTGGGCAATGAGCAGTTCTTC	CASSVGGVGNEQFF
NA	TRBV3-1	TRBJ1-2	NA	TGTGCCAGCAGCCAAACGGTTCTGGGACCGAACTATGGCTACACCTTC	CASSQTVLGPNYGYTF
NA	TRBV5-1	TRBJ2-3	NA	TGCGCCAGCAGCTTGGCCAGCCCGGCAGATACGCAGTATTTT	CASSLASPADTQYF
NA	TRBV6-5	TRBJ1-4	TRBD1	TGTGCCAGCAGTCGATATACAGGGGAGGGAGAAAAACTGTTTTTT	CASSRYTGEGEKLFF
NA	TRBV29-1	TRBJ2-7	TRBD1	TGCAGCGTTGACTCGATCGGACAGGGGGCGAGCGAGCAGTACTTC	CSVDSIGQGASEQYF
once	TRBV4-2	TRBJ1-1	NA	TGTGCCAGCAGCCAAGATTGGTTACAGGGTGGGACTGAAGCTTTCTTT	CASSQDWLQGGTEAFF
few	TRBV7-2	TRBJ1-1	TRBD1	TGTGCCAGCAGCTTCGACAGGGACACTGAAGCTTTCTTT	CASSFDRDTEAFF
few	TRBV28	TRBJ1-3	NA	TGTCTGCTGTTCTCTGGAAACACCATATATTTT	CLLFSGNTIYF
few	TRBV28	TRBJ2-1	NA	TGTGCCAGCAGTCCCGGTTCCCTTGATTCCTACAATGAGCAGTTCTTC	CASSPGSLDSYNEQFF
few	TRBV5-1	TRBJ1-1	NA	TGCGCCAGCAGCTTGGAACCCCGGGGCGGGTCGAACACTGAAGCTTTCTTT	CASSLEPRGGSNTEAFF
many	TRBV29-1	TRBJ1-1	NA	TGCAGCGTTGAAGACAGACGCGGGACTGAAGCTTTCTTT	CSVEDRRGTEAFF
NA	TRBV5-1	TRBJ2-5	NA	TGCGCCAGCAGCTTACGCACCACGACAGGTCAAGAGACCCAGTACTTC	CASSLRTTTGQETQYF
NA	TRBV20-1	TRBJ2-5	NA	TGCAGTGCTAGAGATCAAGGACAAAAAGAGACCCAGTACTTC	CSARDQGQKETQYF
NA	TRBV12-3/TRBV12-4	TRBJ2-7	TRBD2	TGTGCCAGCGTGAGGTCTAGCGGCTCCTACGAGCAGTACTTC	CASVRSSGSYEQYF
many	TRBV19	TRBJ2-7	NA	TGTGCCAGTAGCCTCGGACAGATACCAACCTACGAGCAGTACTTC	CASSLGQIPTYEQYF
few	TRBV12-3/TRBV12-4	TRBJ1-2	NA	TGTGCCAGCAGTTTAGGGGCAGTTGGCTACACCTTC	CASSLGAVGYTF
NA	TRBV29-1	TRBJ2-1	NA	TGCAGCGCCGTGGGGCCGTTCTTC	CSAVGPFF
NA	TRBV5-1	TRBJ2-5	NA	TGCGCCAGCAGCTTGGTACAGAGACAAGAGACCCAGTACTTC	CASSLVQRQETQYF
NA	TRBV29-1	TRBJ2-1	NA	TGCAGCGTTGAAAAGGTCTCAGATTATGGTGAGCAGTTCTTC	CSVEKVSDYGEQFF
NA	TRBV20-1	TRBJ2-5	NA	TGCAGTGCTAGTAAGACTCCGAAAGAGACCCAGTACTTC	CSASKTPKETQYF
NA	TRBV7-2	TRBJ2-2	NA	TGTGCCAGCGGCCGGCAGCTGAACACCGGGGAGCTGTTTTTT	CASGRQLNTGELFF
NA	TRBV7-8	TRBJ2-1	TRBD2	TGTGCCAGCAGCTTAACCGGGACTAGCGGGAGGCGGAATGAGCAGTTCTTC	CASSLTGTSGRRNEQFF
NA	TRBV20-1	TRBJ1-3	NA	TGCAGTGCATGGATTCAGAGCTTAGGTGGAAACACCATATATTTT	CSAWIQSLGGNTIYF
once	TRBV14	TRBJ2-1	NA	TGTGCCAGCAGCCAAGATGGTAGCACCAAACAGTTCTTC	CASSQDGSTKQFF
NA	TRBV6-5	TRBJ1-2	NA	TGTGCCAGCAGTCAGTACAACGATGGCTACACCTTC	CASSQYNDGYTF
NA	TRBV11-2	TRBJ2-3	NA	TGTGCCAGCAGCCCCCTCCAGATAAGCCAGTTACGCACAGATACGCAGTATTTT	CASSPLQISQLRTDTQYF
NA	TRBV27	TRBJ2-7	NA	TGTGCCAGCAGCACCGGGACGTCCCCCTACGAGCAGTACTTC	CASSTGTSPYEQYF
NA	TRBV7-8	TRBJ2-1	TRBD2	TGTGCCAGCAGCCACCGGGACTACAGACACAATGAGCAGTTCTTC	CASSHRDYRHNEQFF
few	TRBV12-3/TRBV12-4	TRBJ2-7	NA	TGTGCCAGCAGTTTTAGCGCCCACGAGCAGTACTTC	CASSFSAHEQYF
few	TRBV7-2	TRBJ2-6	TRBD2	TGTGCCAGCAGCTTAGCGTTGGCGGGAGCCCCTGGGGCCAACGTCCTGACTTTC	CASSLALAGAPGANVLTF
NA	TRBV12-5	TRBJ2-1	NA	TGTGCTAGTGGTTTGGTACGCCTATATTCGAACCATGAGCAGTTCTTC	CASGLVRLYSNHEQFF
NA	TRBV28	TRBJ2-7	NA	TGTGCCAGCAGTTTATTTGGGGGAACCTACGAGCAGTACTTC	CASSLFGGTYEQYF
few	TRBV28	TRBJ2-5	TRBD1	TGTGCCAGCAGTACAGGGGGCGAGACCCAGTACTTC	CASSTGGETQYF
NA	TRBV12-3/TRBV12-4	TRBJ2-1	TRBD2	TGTGCCAGCATCCCGACTAGCGGGAGGGCCGATCGGCAGTTCTTC	CASIPTSGRADRQFF
NA	TRBV12-3/TRBV12-4	TRBJ2-7	NA	TGTGCCAGCGGTGGAAGGGACTACGAGCAGTACTTC	CASGGRDYEQYF
NA	TRBV28	TRBJ1-2	NA	TGTGCCAGCAACGGCCCCAAAACGAGTAACTATGGCTACACCTTC	CASNGPKTSNYGYTF
NA	TRBV7-2	TRBJ2-7	NA	TGTGCCAGCAGCTTACCCACATCGCGGGCCCGACCATACGAGCAGTACTTC	CASSLPTSRARPYEQYF
NA	TRBV5-6	TRBJ2-7	NA	TGTGCCAGCACCGACCGGGACCCCCGAAACGAGCAGTACTTC	CASTDRDPRNEQYF
NA	TRBV28	TRBJ2-4	NA	TGTGCCAGCAGTTTCTCTGGGGCCAACATTCAGTACTTC	CASSFSGANIQYF
NA	TRBV20-1	TRBJ2-5	NA	TGCAGTGCCGATGGAGCTCTAGGGAAAGAGACCCAGTACTTC	CSADGALGKETQYF
NA	TRBV28	TRBJ1-4	TRBD1	TGTGCCAGCAGCCCCGGGACAGCCGAAAAACTGTTTTTT	CASSPGTAEKLFF
few	TRBV11-2	TRBJ2-1	TRBD2	TGTGCCAGCAGCCCTATGACTAGCGTTTCCCACAATGAGCAGTTCTTC	CASSPMTSVSHNEQFF
NA	TRBV9	TRBJ2-3	NA	TGTGCCAGCAGCGTAGCTGGGGGCCCCGGTACGCAGTATTTT	CASSVAGGPGTQYF
NA	TRBV29-1	TRBJ1-2	NA	TGCAGCGTTGCCAGGGGAAGTTATGGCTACACCTTC	CSVARGSYGYTF
few	TRBV29-1	TRBJ2-7	TRBD1	TGCAGCGTTGCCTCCGGGACAGGGCCCTACGAGCAGTACTTC	CSVASGTGPYEQYF
NA	TRBV5-1	TRBJ1-1	NA	TGCGCCAGCAGCGCCTTCACAGCGAACACTGAAGCTTTCTTT	CASSAFTANTEAFF
NA	TRBV29-1	TRBJ2-7	NA	TGCAGCGTTGCGCTGCGGTCGAGGATGGGCGAGCAGTACTTC	CSVALRSRMGEQYF